Sequencing of this T cell receptor (beta chain) was carried out in a study of T cell responses to AZD1222 COVID-19 vaccine. Findings and limits, study-wide: The study found Spike-specific TCR breadth and depth rose after two AZD1222 doses. White British ancestry dominated among donors, who included more females, and clonal diversity was possibly underestimated.

Produced via immunoSEQ multiplex PCR; TCRdb's table is partial and in-frame only. The profile shows 99,000 or so clones, 86% of them singletons. About this clone: Its antigen is not identified.

Trimming removed 0 bases from V and 2 bases from J, with 14 bases in between. Germline V gene data show CDR1 as LGHDT and CDR2 as YNNKEL (reference sequence). CDR3 length: 16 residues. The source was peripheral blood, collected 28 days after the second dose of the MenACWY control vaccine. This TCR came from an adult who received the MenACWY meningococcal vaccine as a control. The rearrangement links TRBV3-1 (or the pseudogene TRBV3-2) to TRBJ2-7; D possibly matches TRBD1 or TRBD2 (6 bases each). CDR3 coding DNA: TGTGCCAGCAGCCAAGATGGCGGAGGGGGGCCCTACGAGCAGTACTTC. Protein product: CASSQDGGGGPYEQYF.